The 20 T cell receptor beta chains below come from one sample, sequenced in a study of blood T cell repertoires in COVID-19 (dated by TCRdb to about 2020). Libraries were prepared through the immunoSEQ multiplex PCR assay. This immuneACCESS table, as held by TCRdb, lists in-frame sequences with V and J called but not all clones. Of the missing ones, under half trace to an unresolved V gene in checked studies; the others have no known cause. For this sample there are around 200,000 clones; roughly 87% appear just once. Under 2% of the sample belongs to the ten largest clones. Sequencing was performed on peripheral blood. These receptors were taken from a man aged 35-49 years with active or convalescent COVID-19.

The rearrangement links TRBV9 to TRBJ2-3, with 7 bases that match TRBD2. Germline V lookup: CDR1 SGDLS, CDR2 YYNGEE. V shed 1 base and J 0 bases; nucleotides not matched to a gene: 5. The CDR3 sequence is 16 residues long. The CDR3 protein is CASSVRLAESTDTQYF. The CDR3 nucleotides are TGTGCCAGCAGCGTAAGGCTAGCGGAAAGCACAGATACGCAGTATTTT.

The chain has TRBV19 and TRBJ2-3, with 8 bases lining up with TRBD1. J lost 4 bases, V lost 3 bases, and 6 bases had no gene match. Germline CDR1 is LNHDA and CDR2 is SQIVND (reference sequence). The CDR3 spans 15 residues. Here the CDR3 reads CASSIYSDRADTQYF. The CDR3 DNA sequence: TGTGCCAGTAGTATCTACTCGGACAGGGCAGATACGCAGTATTTT.

The chain has TRBV27 and TRBJ2-3, with 9 bases aligning to TRBD2. This CDR3 spans 16 amino acids. Germline V gene lookup returns CDR1 MNHEY and CDR2 SMNVEV (reference sequence). V lost 4 bases, J lost 6 bases, and 11 bases stayed unmatched. This CDR3 is CASSSLAGKQSDTQYF. The DNA of the CDR3 is TGTGCCAGCAGTTCCCTAGCGGGGAAGCAGAGTGATACGCAGTATTTT.

The chain carries TRBV27 and TRBJ2-5; D is ambiguous. The CDR3 has 14 residues. Germline CDR1 is MNHEY and CDR2 is SMNVEV (reference sequence). V dropped 5 bases and J dropped 0 bases, with 10 bases sitting between them. This chain's CDR3 is CASSPTNYQETQYF. In DNA, the CDR3 is TGTGCCAGCAGTCCTACCAACTACCAAGAGACCCAGTACTTC.

The V and J genes are TRBV13 and TRBJ1-6; D unresolved. The CDR3 consists of 16 residues. The ends were cut back, 5 bases at V and 8 bases at J, with 19 bases in the middle. Germline-derived CDR1 and CDR2 are PRHDT and FYEKMQ (reference sequence). The CDR3 region is CASSLPPGEWDSPLHF. The DNA for the CDR3 is TGTGCCAGCAGCCTCCCCCCCGGGGAATGGGATTCACCCCTCCACTTT.

The CDR3 nucleotides read TGTGCCAGCAGTTTAAAGGGGGCTAACTATGGCTACACCTTC. Residues: CASSLKGANYGYTF. The gene calls are TRBV28 and TRBJ1-2, with D maybe TRBD1 (6 bases). Per germline, CDR1 MDHEN and CDR2 SYDVKM. The V gene lost 2 bases and the J gene lost 0 bases, with 7 bases spanning the gap. There are 14 residues in the CDR3.

The chain has TRBV7-8 and TRBJ2-7, with 7 bases lining up with TRBD1. The V segment lost 7 bases and the J segment 7 bases; nucleotides outside the gene matches: 19. From germline, CDR1 is SGHVS and CDR2 FQNEAQ. This CDR3 comprises 16 residues. The CDR3 is CASTSSLQGFNGEQYF. CDR3 sequence (DNA): TGTGCCAGCACCAGCAGCTTACAGGGGTTTAACGGAGAGCAGTACTTC.

The chain employs TRBV5-1 and TRBJ2-7, with D possibly matching TRBD1 (6 bases). Germline assignment: CDR1 SGHRS and CDR2 YFSETQ. The V end lost 3 bases, the J end lost 3 bases, and 19 bases lay between the germline ends. The CDR3 runs to 16 residues. The CDR3 spells CASSSTGSSGGYEQYF. In DNA form, the CDR3 reads TGCGCCAGCAGCTCGACAGGTTCTTCAGGTGGCTACGAGCAGTACTTC.

This chain's CDR3 is CASSPLSGQGPSSYEQYF. In DNA form, the CDR3 reads TGTGCCAGCAGTCCGCTAAGTGGACAGGGGCCGAGCTCCTACGAGCAGTACTTC. V gene TRBV27 combines with J gene TRBJ2-7; 9 bases agree with TRBD1. Germline V gene sequence: CDR1 MNHEY, CDR2 SMNVEV (reference sequence). V was clipped by 5 bases and J by 0 bases; unmatched bases: 14. The CDR3 runs 18 residues.

The V call is TRBV7-2, the J call TRBJ2-3; no definite D call. The CDR3 covers 15 residues. Germline assignment: CDR1 SGHTA and CDR2 FQGNSA. V lost 1 base and J lost 2, with 10 bases in between. For the CDR3, the DNA is TGTGCCAGCAGCTTAGGGGCTCTTAACACAGATACGCAGTATTTT. Its translation is CASSLGALNTDTQYF.

V is TRBV7-9 and J is TRBJ2-1; the match to TRBD2 covers 7 bases. Trimming at V came to 11 bases and at J to 8 bases, leaving 12 bases not matched to a gene. From germline, CDR1 is SEHNR and CDR2 FQNEAQ (reference sequence). This CDR3 is built from 13 residues. CDR3 sequence reads: CARSRGEGDEQFF. CDR3 DNA: TGTGCCCGTTCTCGGGGGGAAGGAGATGAGCAGTTCTTC.

The gene calls are TRBV2 and TRBJ1-5; D is ambiguous. This CDR3 is 14 amino acids long. In germline, CDR1 is SNHLY, CDR2 FYNNEI. V was shortened by 4 bases and J by 7 bases, with 14 bases between the two germline ends. CDR3 amino acids: CASSVPSSYQPQHF. DNA for the CDR3: TGTGCCAGCAGTGTTCCCTCGTCCTACCAGCCCCAGCATTTT. The complete variable domain, with remaining parts taken from reference TRBV2 and TRBJ1-5, reads EPEVTQTPSHQVTQMGQEVILRCVPISNHLYFYWYRQILGQKVEFLVSFYNNEISEKSEIFDDQFSVERPDGSNFTLKIRSTKLEDSAMYFCASSVPSSYQPQHFGDGTRLSIL.

J is TRBJ2-5 and V is TRBV6-1; the match to TRBD2 covers 11 bases. Looked up from germline, CDR1 is MNHNS and CDR2 is SASEGT. V trimming: 1 base; J trimming: 2 bases; junction bases outside the gene matches: 0. The CDR3 consists of 15 residues. The CDR3 loop reads CASSEVAGGQETQYF. In DNA form, the CDR3 reads TGTGCCAGCAGTGAAGTAGCGGGGGGGCAAGAGACCCAGTACTTC.

The DNA for the CDR3 is TGTGCCTGGAGTGGGGGACAGGGGTTTTCCTCTATCTATGGCTACACCTTC. This encodes CAWSGGQGFSSIYGYTF. The chain uses TRBV30 and TRBJ1-2; 10 bases are shared with TRBD1. The CDR3 has 17 amino acids. The J segment lost 4 bases and the V segment lost 1 base, leaving 12 bases of the junction unmatched. The germline V gene encodes CDR1 GTSNPN and CDR2 SVGIG (reference sequence).

About this clone itself: One junction end disagrees with the germline gene, perhaps due to a read error. The genes are TRBV19 and TRBJ1-6, with 8 bases matching TRBD1. This CDR3 comprises 15 residues. Germline V gene sequence: CDR1 LNHDA, CDR2 SQIVND (reference sequence). In DNA form, the CDR3 reads TGTACCAGTAGTACCCGGGACAGGACTAATTCACCCCTCCACTTT. The encoded protein is CTSSTRDRTNSPLHF.

The chain joins TRBV7-8 to TRBJ2-2; D is perhaps TRBD1 (6 bases). Germline CDR1 reads SGHVS; CDR2 reads FQNEAQ. Trimming left V 2 bases short and J 5 bases short, with 15 bases between. The CDR3 length is 16 residues. CDR3 in amino acids: CASSLYSTGLTGELFF. CDR3 bases: TGTGCCAGCAGCTTATATTCGACAGGATTAACCGGGGAGCTGTTTTTT.

V gene TRBV29-1 combines with J gene TRBJ2-1; TRBD1 matches at 9 bases. Per germline, CDR1 SQVTM and CDR2 ANQGSEA. This CDR3 comprises 15 residues. V lost 3 bases and J lost 8; bases outside the gene matches: 11. Here the CDR3 DNA reads TGCAGCGTTGAGGACGGGACAGGGCGTATGGATGAGCAGTTCTTC. Residues: CSVEDGTGRMDEQFF.

The chain uses TRBV5-6 and TRBJ1-1; D may be TRBD1 (5 bases). Germline lookup yields CDR1 SGHDT and CDR2 YYEEEE. Trimming pared 0 bases from V and 5 bases from J, leaving 17 bases between. The CDR3 totals 16 residues. CDR3 in amino acids: CASSLGPPLGGTEAFF. CDR3 sequence (DNA): TGTGCCAGCAGCTTGGGCCCGCCCTTGGGGGGGACTGAAGCTTTCTTT.

DNA of the CDR3: TGTGCCAGCAGCTTAGGAGGTCAGAGGGGACTTACTGGCTACACCTTC. Translation gives CASSLGGQRGLTGYTF. This rearrangement joins TRBV7-9 to TRBJ1-2, with D possibly being TRBD1 (5 bases). This CDR3 comprises 16 residues. In germline, CDR1 is SEHNR, CDR2 FQNEAQ (reference sequence). V was shortened by 1 base and J by 7 bases, with 19 bases between the two germline ends.

The genes are TRBV12-5 and TRBJ2-1; TRBD1 might be the D (9 bases). The CDR3 extends over 16 amino acids. Trimming cost V 7 bases and J 7 bases, with 23 bases left between them. Germline lookup yields CDR1 LGHNT and CDR2 FRNRAP. In nucleotides, the CDR3 is TGTGCTAGTGTCGATAGCGGGACAGGGTTCGAAAATGAGCAGTTCTTC. Protein sequence: CASVDSGTGFENEQFF.